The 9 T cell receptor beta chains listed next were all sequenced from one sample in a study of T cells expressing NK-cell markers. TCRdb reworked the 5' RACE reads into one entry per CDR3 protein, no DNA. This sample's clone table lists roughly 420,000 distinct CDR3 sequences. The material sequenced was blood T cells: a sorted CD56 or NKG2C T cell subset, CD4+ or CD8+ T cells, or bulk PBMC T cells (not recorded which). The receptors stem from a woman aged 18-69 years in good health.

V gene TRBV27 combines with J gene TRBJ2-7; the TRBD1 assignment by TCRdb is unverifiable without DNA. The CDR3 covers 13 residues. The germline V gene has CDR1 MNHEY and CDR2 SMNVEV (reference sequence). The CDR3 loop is CASSLQGRHEQYF.

The CDR3 loop is CASSFRGARGGELFF. The genes are TRBV7-2 and TRBJ2-2; TCRdb designates TRBD1, a call that cannot be tested without DNA. Germline V gene lookup returns CDR1 SGHTA and CDR2 FQGNSA. The CDR3 runs 15 residues.

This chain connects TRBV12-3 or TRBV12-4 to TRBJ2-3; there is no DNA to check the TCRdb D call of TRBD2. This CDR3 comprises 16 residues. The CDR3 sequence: CASSLRWRERADTQYF.

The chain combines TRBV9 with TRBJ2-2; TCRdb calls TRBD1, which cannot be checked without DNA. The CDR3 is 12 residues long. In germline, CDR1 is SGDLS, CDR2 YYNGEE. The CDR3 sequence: CASSVGRGELFF.

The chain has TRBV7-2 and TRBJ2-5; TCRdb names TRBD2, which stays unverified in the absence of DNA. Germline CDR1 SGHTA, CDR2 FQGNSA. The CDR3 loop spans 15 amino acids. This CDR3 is CASSTNGNRAETQYF.

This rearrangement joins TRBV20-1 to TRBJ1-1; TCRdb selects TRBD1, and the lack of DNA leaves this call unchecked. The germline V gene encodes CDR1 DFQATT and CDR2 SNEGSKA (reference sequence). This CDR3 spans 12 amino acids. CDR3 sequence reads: CSDRGMNSEAFF.

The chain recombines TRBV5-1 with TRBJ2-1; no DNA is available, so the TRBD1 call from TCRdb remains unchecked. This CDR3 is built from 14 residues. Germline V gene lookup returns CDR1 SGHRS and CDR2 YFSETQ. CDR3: CASSPGISYNEQFF. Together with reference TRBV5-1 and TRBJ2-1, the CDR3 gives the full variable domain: KAGVTQTPRYLIKTRGQQVTLSCSPISGHRSVSWYQQTPGQGLQFLFEYFSETQRNKGNFPGRFSGRQFSNSRSEMNVSTLELGDSALYLCASSPGISYNEQFFGPGTRLTVL.

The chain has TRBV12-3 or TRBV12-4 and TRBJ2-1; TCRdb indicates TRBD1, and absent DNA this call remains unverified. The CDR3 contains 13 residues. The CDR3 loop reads CASTRQGTHEQFF.

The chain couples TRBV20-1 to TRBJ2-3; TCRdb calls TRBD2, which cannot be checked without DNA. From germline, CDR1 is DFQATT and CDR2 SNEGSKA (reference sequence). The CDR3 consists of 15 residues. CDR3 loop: CSAGRGGRNTDTQYF.